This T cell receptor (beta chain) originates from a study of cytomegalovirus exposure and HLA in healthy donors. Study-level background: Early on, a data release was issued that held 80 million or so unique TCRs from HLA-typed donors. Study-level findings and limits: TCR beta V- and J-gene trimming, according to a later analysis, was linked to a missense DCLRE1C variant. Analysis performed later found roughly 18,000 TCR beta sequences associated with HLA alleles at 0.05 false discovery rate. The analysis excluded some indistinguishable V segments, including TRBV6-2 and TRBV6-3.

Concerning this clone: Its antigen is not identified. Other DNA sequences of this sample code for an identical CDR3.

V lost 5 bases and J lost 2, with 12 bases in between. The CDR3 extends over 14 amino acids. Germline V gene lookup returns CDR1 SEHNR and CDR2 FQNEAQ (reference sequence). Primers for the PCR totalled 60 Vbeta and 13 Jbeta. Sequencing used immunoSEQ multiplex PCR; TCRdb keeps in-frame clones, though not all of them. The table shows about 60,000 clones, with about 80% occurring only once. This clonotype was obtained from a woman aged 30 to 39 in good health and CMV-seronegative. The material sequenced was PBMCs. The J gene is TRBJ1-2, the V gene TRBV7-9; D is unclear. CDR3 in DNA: TGTGCCAGCAGCCTCCGGGAAAGCAACTATGGCTACACCTTC. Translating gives CASSLRESNYGYTF.